This T cell receptor (beta chain) comes out of a study of T cells after yellow fever vaccination. Study details: For low cell numbers, libraries were made with SMART-Seq v4 Ultra Low Input.

Overall study results and limits: The secondary response was weaker but peaked faster, day 5 versus 15.

The CDR3 length is 15 residues. V was clipped by 0 bases and J by 7 bases, with 14 bases between them. Germline values: CDR1 SGHNT, CDR2 YYREEE (reference sequence). 5'RACE template switching generated TCR cDNA, adding a universal primer site and UMIs. TCRdb fed the 5' RACE reads into MiXCR, producing one record per CDR3 protein. Found here are hundreds of thousands of distinct CDR3 sequences, around 4% of them singletons; the top ten hold 20% to 25%. The sample holds many counts of this clonotype. Its antigen is unknown. The TCR was taken from a man aged 18 to 29 who received the YFV17D yellow fever vaccine. The chain combines TRBV5-4 with TRBJ2-1, with D unclear. This specimen was PBMCs, taken on the day of the yellow fever booster vaccination. CDR3 loop: CASSLGDEAKNEQFF. The DNA for the CDR3 is TGTGCCAGCAGCTTGGGTGATGAGGCAAAGAATGAGCAGTTCTTC.